The 18 T cell receptor beta chains below were found in one sample sequenced in a study of T-cell memory formation after mild COVID-19. From the 5' RACE reads, TCRdb called clonotypes with MiXCR, one entry per CDR3 protein. The table records approximately 30,000 distinct CDR3 sequences, about 16% of them present only once. The sequencing sample was made of PBMCs or a T cell subset sorted from them (not recorded which). Source of these receptors: an adult who had mild COVID-19 (a few samples of this study predate the infection). Cell type and time point are not known.

This clonotype was counted at least ten times. The chain combines TRBV21-1 with TRBJ2-3; TRBD1 is the table's D call, not checked against the DNA. TRBV21-1 is termed a pseudogene. The CDR3 runs to 16 residues. CDR3: CASSKARDRGRDTQYF. The DNA of the CDR3 is TGTGCCAGCAGCAAAGCACGAGACAGGGGGCGTGATACGCAGTATTTT.

This clonotype has at least ten counts. J is TRBJ2-1 and V is TRBV20-1, with 7 positions matching TRBD2. CDR3 length equals 13 residues. V shed 6 bases and J 7 bases; nucleotides not matched to a gene: 9. Germline values: CDR1 DFQATT, CDR2 SNEGSKA (reference sequence). CDR3 coding DNA: TGCAGTGCAAACCAAGCGGGAATGAATGAGCAGTTCTTC. Its protein product is CSANQAGMNEQFF.

As regards this clonotype: Because the CDR3 is missing its conserved closing phenylalanine or tryptophan, this is likely a read error. The chain joins TRBV30 to TRBJ1-5; tentatively, D is TRBD1 (5 bases). V was trimmed by 1 base and J by 4 bases, leaving 8 bases between them. Germline values: CDR1 GTSNPN, CDR2 SVGIG (reference sequence). This CDR3 contains 13 residues. The CDR3 nucleotides are TGTGCCTGGAGTGAGCAGGGAAATCAGCCCCAGCATATT. This sequence encodes CAWSEQGNQPQHI.

In nucleotides, the CDR3 is TGCGCCAGCAGCCAAGAAAGCGGCCCTAGCACAGATACGCAGTATTTT. Translation gives CASSQESGPSTDTQYF. This chain uses TRBV4-3 with TRBJ2-3; a possible D gene is TRBD2 (5 bases). This CDR3 has 16 residues. Per germline, CDR1 LGHNA and CDR2 YSLEER. V gave up 0 bases and J gave up 0 bases, with 10 bases separating them.

This clonotype was detected many times. V and J are TRBV20-1 and TRBJ2-2, with D possibly matching TRBD1 (6 bases). V was shortened by 4 bases and J by 3 bases, with 15 bases between the two germline ends. This CDR3 has 15 residues. Germline CDR1 and CDR2: DFQATT and SNEGSKA (reference sequence). The CDR3 region has the DNA TGCAGTGCTATTCGGCTACAGGGATACACCGGGGAGCTGTTTTTT. This encodes CSAIRLQGYTGELFF.

This clonotype occurred many times. This rearrangement joins TRBV7-2 to TRBJ2-1, with 12 bases lining up with TRBD1. With V trimmed by 6 bases and J by 7 bases, 10 bases remained unmatched. CDR1 is SGHTA and CDR2 is FQGNSA in the germline V gene. The length of the CDR3 is 16 residues. The CDR3 loop is CASRTYRDRGRNEQFF. In nucleotides, the CDR3 is TGTGCCAGCAGAACATACCGGGACAGGGGGCGGAATGAGCAGTTCTTC.

This clonotype was seen at least ten times. This chain uses TRBV30 with TRBJ1-1; D not certain. V was pared by 2 bases and J by 6 bases, with 13 bases between. Germline-derived CDR1 and CDR2 are GTSNPN and SVGIG (reference sequence). This CDR3 spans 13 amino acids. The CDR3 nucleotides read TGTGCCTGGAGTAGGAGGGCAGGCGCTGAAGCTTTCTTT. The encoded protein is CAWSRRAGAEAFF.

This clonotype was observed many times. The CDR3 sequence is CASSFSGQNSGANVLTF. As DNA, the CDR3 is TGCGCCAGCAGCTTTTCGGGACAGAACTCTGGGGCCAACGTCCTGACTTTC. The chain carries TRBV5-1 and TRBJ2-6; 7 nucleotides match TRBD1. Germline CDR1 reads SGHRS; CDR2 reads YFSETQ. V shed 2 bases and J 0 bases; nucleotides not matched to a gene: 5. This CDR3 has 17 amino acids.

This clonotype came up many times. V and J are TRBV6-2 or TRBV6-3 and TRBJ2-7; no reliable D call. The CDR3 consists of 12 residues. Looked up from germline, CDR1 is MNHEY and CDR2 is SVGEGT. V lost 2 bases to trimming and J lost 4 bases, with 6 bases between them. CDR3 DNA sequence: TGTGCCAGCAGTTACGGCCCGTACGAGCAGTACTTC. This encodes CASSYGPYEQYF.

This clonotype was detected only a few times. This chain uses TRBV19 with TRBJ1-1; tentatively, D is TRBD1 (5 bases). The CDR3 is made up of 11 amino acids. V lost 8 bases and J lost 6, with 10 bases in between. Germline loops: CDR1 LNHDA, CDR2 SQIVND (reference sequence). The CDR3 sequence: CASRGRAEAFF. The CDR3 DNA sequence: TGTGCCAGTCGGGGCAGGGCTGAAGCTTTCTTT.

This clonotype was observed at least ten times. The chain joins TRBV6-5 to TRBJ1-2, with D possibly matching TRBD1 (6 bases). The CDR3 is 18 residues long. CDR1 and CDR2 (germline): MNHEY, SVGAGI. Trimming cost V 6 bases and J 0 bases, with 23 bases left between them. CDR3 sequence (DNA): TGTGCCAGCAGCCTGGCCCGGGACACCAGTACTACTAACTATGGCTACACCTTC. Translated: CASSLARDTSTTNYGYTF.

By sample share, this clonotype is medium-sized. The rearrangement links TRBV5-1 to TRBJ1-1; no definite D call. The CDR3 has 15 amino acids. Germline CDR1 SGHRS, CDR2 YFSETQ. V was pared by 0 bases and J by 1 base, with 10 bases between. The CDR3 reads CASSLEAAGNTEAFF. The CDR3 coding sequence is TGCGCCAGCAGCTTGGAGGCAGCGGGGAACACTGAAGCTTTCTTT.

This clonotype occurred many times. The chain employs TRBV5-1 and TRBJ2-1; 10 bases match TRBD2. Germline loops: CDR1 SGHRS, CDR2 YFSETQ. V was clipped by 0 bases and J by 4 bases; unmatched bases: 7. This CDR3 is built from 17 residues. CDR3: CASSLENLAGAYNEQFF. For the CDR3, the DNA is TGCGCCAGCAGCTTGGAAAATCTAGCGGGGGCGTACAATGAGCAGTTCTTC.

This clonotype was observed once. An end of the junction does not agree with germline; a read error may underlie this. This chain uses TRBV11-2 with TRBJ2-2; the D gene is possibly TRBD2 (6 bases). The CDR3 length is 15 residues. The germline CDR1 and CDR2 sequences are SGHAT and FQNNGV. The CDR3 loop is CASSLGTTLTGELSF. CDR3 nucleotides: TGTGCCAGCAGCTTAGGGACTACCCTGACCGGGGAGCTGTCTTTT.

This clonotype was detected many times. J is TRBJ1-1 and V is TRBV19, with D possibly being TRBD1 (5 bases). This CDR3 is 14 amino acids long. Germline values: CDR1 LNHDA, CDR2 SQIVND (reference sequence). V lost 5 bases, J lost 4 bases, and 14 bases lay in between. CDR3 nucleotide sequence: TGTGCCAGTAGTCCCCCCCCGAGGGGCACTGAAGCTTTCTTT. Its translation: CASSPPPRGTEAFF.

Remarks on this clonotype: A much larger clonotype is one base distant, so this may be a read error. The chain has TRBV9 and TRBJ2-1; TRBD2 is a possible D gene (5 bases). The germline V gene has CDR1 SGDLS and CDR2 YYNGEE. CDR3 size: 15 residues. The CDR3 DNA reads as TGTGCCAGCAGAGTAGAGGGAAGCTCCTACAATGAGCAGTTCTTC. This translates into CASRVEGSSYNEQFF. The entire variable domain, with the rest obtained from reference TRBV9 and TRBJ2-1, is as follows: DSGVTQTPKHLITATGQRVTLRCSPRSGDLSVYWYQQSLDQGLQFLIQYYNGEERAKGNILERFSAQQFPDLHSELNLSSLELGDSALYFCASRVEGSSYNEQFFGPGTRLTVL.

Many counts were recorded for this clonotype. The chain combines TRBV3-1 with TRBJ1-2; tentative D call: TRBD1 (5 bases). Trimming left V 0 bases short and J 6 bases short, with 11 bases between. This CDR3 is 14 amino acids long. Germline CDR1 and CDR2: LGHDT and YNNKEL (reference sequence). Here the CDR3 DNA reads TGTGCCAGCAGCCAAGAGTGGGGGATGGATGGCTACACCTTC. Amino acid sequence: CASSQEWGMDGYTF.

Many counts were recorded for this clonotype. The rearrangement joins TRBV20-1 to TRBJ1-5, with 9 bases matching TRBD1. The germline V gene has CDR1 DFQATT and CDR2 SNEGSKA (reference sequence). The junction had 9 bases not matched to a gene; V was cut back by 5 bases and J by 4 bases. This CDR3 has 15 residues. The CDR3 loop is CSAPIRQGGNQPQHF. In DNA form, the CDR3 reads TGCAGTGCTCCTATTCGACAGGGGGGGAATCAGCCCCAGCATTTT.